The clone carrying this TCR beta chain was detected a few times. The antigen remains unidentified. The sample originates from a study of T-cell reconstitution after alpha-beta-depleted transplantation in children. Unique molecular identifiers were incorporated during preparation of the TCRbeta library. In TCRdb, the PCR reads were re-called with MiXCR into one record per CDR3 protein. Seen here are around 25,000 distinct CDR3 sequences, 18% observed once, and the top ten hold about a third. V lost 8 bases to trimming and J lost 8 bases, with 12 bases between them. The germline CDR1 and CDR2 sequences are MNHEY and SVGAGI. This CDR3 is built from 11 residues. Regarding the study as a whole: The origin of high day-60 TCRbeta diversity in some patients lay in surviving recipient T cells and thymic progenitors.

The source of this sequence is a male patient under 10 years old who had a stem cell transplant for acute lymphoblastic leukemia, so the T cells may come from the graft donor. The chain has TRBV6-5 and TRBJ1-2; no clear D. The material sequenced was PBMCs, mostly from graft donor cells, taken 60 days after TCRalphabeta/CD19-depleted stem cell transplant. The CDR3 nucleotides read TGTGCCAGCCTCGGACGTAAAGGCTACACCTTC. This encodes CASLGRKGYTF.